This T cell receptor beta chain was observed in a study of T cell responses to AZD1222 COVID-19 vaccine. Of note for this clone: Its antigen is still unknown.

Study outcomes and limitations: Donors skewed white British and female; clonal diversity was possibly underestimated. Regions 160-218 and 743-854 held dominance among vaccine-associated CD4 TCRs, which spanned spike. Baseline seropositives among AZD1222 recipients totaled only five or six. Targeting of unmutated variant regions was reportedly seen in nearly half of spike-specific TCRs.

The assay was immunoSEQ multiplex PCR, and TCRdb's table has in-frame clones only and misses some. The sample carries under 130,000 clones, about 91% recorded once. Trimming took 2 bases from V and 10 from J, leaving 18 bases between them. The germline V gene encodes CDR1 MDHEN and CDR2 SYDVKM. The CDR3 extends over 16 amino acids. The starting material was peripheral blood, obtained 28 days after the second AZD1222 dose. This receptor was taken from an adult who received the AZD1222 COVID-19 vaccine. The chain recombines TRBV28 with TRBJ1-6; D is unclear. The CDR3 DNA sequence: TGTGCCAGCAGTTTAGGGCCCTCAGGAGGGTACTCACCCCTCCACTTT. Its protein is CASSLGPSGGYSPLHF.